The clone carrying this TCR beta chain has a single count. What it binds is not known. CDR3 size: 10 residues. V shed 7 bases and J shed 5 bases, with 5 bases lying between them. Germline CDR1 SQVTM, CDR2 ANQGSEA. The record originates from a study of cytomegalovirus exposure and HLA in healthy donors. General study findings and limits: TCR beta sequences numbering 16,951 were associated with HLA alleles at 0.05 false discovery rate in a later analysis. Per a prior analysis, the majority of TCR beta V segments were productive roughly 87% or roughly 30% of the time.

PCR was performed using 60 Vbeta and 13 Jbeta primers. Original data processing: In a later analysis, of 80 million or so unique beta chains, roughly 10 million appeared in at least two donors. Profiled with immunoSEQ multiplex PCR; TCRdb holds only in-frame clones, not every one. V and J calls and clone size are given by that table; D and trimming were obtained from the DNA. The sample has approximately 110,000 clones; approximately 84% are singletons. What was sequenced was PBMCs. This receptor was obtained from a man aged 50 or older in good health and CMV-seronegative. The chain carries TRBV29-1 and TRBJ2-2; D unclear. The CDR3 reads CSAKTGELFF. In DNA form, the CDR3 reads TGCAGCGCTAAAACCGGGGAGCTGTTTTTT.